The text below deals with one T cell receptor beta chain. Its antigen is undetermined. Sequencing used immunoSEQ multiplex PCR; TCRdb keeps in-frame clones, though not all of them. The sample has about 150,000 clones, roughly 90% seen once. Trimming pared 0 bases from V and 0 bases from J, leaving 21 bases between. Germline V CDR1 and CDR2: KGHDR, SFDVKD. This CDR3 has 20 residues. This entry comes from a study of T cell responses to AZD1222 COVID-19 vaccine. Study results and caveats: White British people made up most donors, females outnumbered males, and clonal diversity was possibly underestimated. Dominant CD4 TCR responses targeted spike regions 160-218 and 743-854.

The sequence was collected from an adult who received the AZD1222 COVID-19 vaccine. The chain recombines TRBV24-1 with TRBJ2-3; D is possibly TRBD1 (6 bases). The sample here was peripheral blood, taken 28 days after the second AZD1222 dose. The CDR3 spells CATSDLFFSPGTTSTDTQYF. The CDR3 DNA is TGTGCCACCAGTGATTTGTTCTTCAGTCCCGGGACAACTAGCACAGATACGCAGTATTTT.